One sample yielded the 14 T cell receptor beta chains listed below, sequenced in a study of CD4 T cells in relation to SARS-CoV-2 and coronaviruses. This table comes from immunoSEQ multiplex PCR, and its TCRdb copy is limited to in-frame clones, with some not included. The sample has 55,000 to 70,000 clones, 93% seen once. CD4+ T cells from unexposed donors were obtained before the COVID-19 pandemic (2011-2018). The specimen was naive CD4+ T cells from PBMCs. Subset denoted: naive CD4+ T cells isolated by negative enrichment. The receptor set was obtained from a human donor in good health.

The chain carries TRBV28 and TRBJ1-1, with D hard to call. CDR3 length: 15 amino acids. The V gene lost 4 bases and the J gene lost 1 base, with 13 bases spanning the gap. Per the germline V gene, CDR1 is MDHEN and CDR2 is SYDVKM. CDR3 DNA sequence: TGTGCCAGCAGTTCCCATGACCTTCGGAACACTGAAGCTTTCTTT. It yields the protein CASSSHDLRNTEAFF. The variable domain in full, with the rest retrieved from reference TRBV28 and TRBJ1-1, is DVKVTQSSRYLVKRTGEKVFLECVQDMDHENMFWYRQDPGLGLRLIYFSYDVKMKEKGDIPEGYSVSREKKERFSLILESASTNQTSMYLCASSSHDLRNTEAFFGQGTRLTVV.

Only one count was recorded for this clone. The rearrangement uses TRBV5-1 and TRBJ2-1, with TRBD2 matching 14 bases. CDR1 and CDR2 from the germline V gene are SGHRS and YFSETQ. The CDR3 has 16 residues. The trim removed 4 bases at V and 8 bases at J, leaving 8 bases unmatched. Here the CDR3 reads CASSPGGTSGRYEQFF. CDR3 nucleotide sequence: TGCGCCAGCAGCCCTGGAGGGACTAGCGGGAGATATGAGCAGTTCTTC.

The chain employs TRBV25-1 and TRBJ1-2, with a tentative D call TRBD1 (6 bases). Germline V gene data show CDR1 as MGHDK and CDR2 as SYGVNS. The CDR3 contains 13 residues. Between the trimmed V and J ends, which lost 4 bases and 9 bases, there was a span of 15 bases. CDR3 sequence: CASSVGVQGRYTF. Written as DNA, the CDR3 is TGTGCCAGCAGTGTCGGCGTACAGGGCCGCTACACCTTC.

The V gene is TRBV6-1, the J gene TRBJ1-1; TRBD1 is a possible D gene (6 bases). The CDR3 has 15 residues. V lost 3 bases, J lost 4 bases, and 15 bases lay in between. Germline CDR1 MNHNS, CDR2 SASEGT. This CDR3 is CASSDRGSWATEAFF. CDR3 in DNA: TGTGCCAGCAGTGACAGGGGATCTTGGGCCACTGAAGCTTTCTTT.

The chain carries TRBV6-2 or TRBV6-3 and TRBJ1-3, with unresolved D. CDR3 length: 16 amino acids. Per germline, CDR1 MNHEY and CDR2 SVGEGT. V was cut by 2 bases and J by 0 bases, with 11 bases left in between. The CDR3: CASSYHRLSSGNTIYF. CDR3 DNA sequence: TGTGCCAGCAGTTACCATCGGCTTAGCTCTGGAAACACCATATATTTT.

V gene TRBV28 combines with J gene TRBJ2-3, with 7 positions matching TRBD1. The CDR3 has 16 residues. Germline assignment: CDR1 MDHEN and CDR2 SYDVKM. Unmatched junction bases numbered 13, after V lost 7 bases and J lost 3 bases. The CDR3 bases are TGTGCCAGCATTGTAAGAGGGGGCCTGGAGACAGATACGCAGTATTTT. As protein: CASIVRGGLETDTQYF.

This clone appeared once. The V call is TRBV18, the J call TRBJ1-4, with D unclear. Deletions cut 2 bases from V and 4 bases from J, with 8 bases between. Germline CDR1 is KGHSH and CDR2 is LQKENI. The CDR3 totals 14 residues. The CDR3 reads CASSPTGYNEKLFF. The CDR3 DNA reads as TGTGCCAGCTCACCAACGGGCTATAATGAAAAACTGTTTTTT.

The chain joins TRBV11-2 to TRBJ1-1; maybe TRBD1 (5 bases). Trimming pared 1 base from V and 2 bases from J, leaving 11 bases between. The CDR3 is 15 amino acids. The germline V gene has CDR1 SGHAT and CDR2 FQNNGV. CDR3 nucleotides: TGTGCCAGCAGCTTAGGAACAGGAACAAACACTGAAGCTTTCTTT. It encodes CASSLGTGTNTEAFF.

The CDR3: CASSRGPANTGELFF. In DNA, the CDR3 is TGTGCCAGCAGTCGGGGGCCCGCGAACACCGGGGAGCTGTTTTTT. The chain uses TRBV27 and TRBJ2-2; D may be TRBD1 or TRBD2 (6 bases each). CDR3 length: 15 amino acids. Between the trimmed V and J ends, which lost 5 bases and 0 bases, there was a span of 10 bases. CDR1 is MNHEY and CDR2 is SMNVEV in the germline V gene (reference sequence).

V is TRBV19 and J is TRBJ2-1, with 9 nucleotides matching TRBD2. The germline gives CDR1 LNHDA, CDR2 SQIVND (reference sequence). The V and J ends lost 5 bases and 3 bases, in that order; junction bases with no gene match: 2. CDR3 length: 14 residues. The CDR3 DNA sequence: TGTGCCAGTAGTCGGCGGGAGGGCTACAATGAGCAGTTCTTC. It specifies CASSRREGYNEQFF.

V is TRBV9 and J is TRBJ1-4; 7 bases map to TRBD1. The junction had 5 bases not matched to a gene; V was cut back by 3 bases and J by 0 bases. Germline V gene data show CDR1 as SGDLS and CDR2 as YYNGEE. This CDR3 is 16 amino acids long. The CDR3 DNA reads as TGTGCCAGCAGCGAGACAACAGGGGCAACTAATGAAAAACTGTTTTTT. Translation: CASSETTGATNEKLFF.

The chain combines TRBV7-3 with TRBJ2-7; possibly TRBD2 for D (5 bases). Germline V gives CDR1 SGHTA, CDR2 FQGTGA. V lost 5 bases to trimming and J lost 1 base, with 12 bases between them. The CDR3 runs 14 residues. Written as DNA, the CDR3 is TGTGCCAGCAGCGAGGGCACTGGATCCTACGAGCAGTACTTC. This translates into CASSEGTGSYEQYF.

V is TRBV19 and J is TRBJ2-3, with 9 positions matching TRBD2. Per the germline V gene, CDR1 is LNHDA and CDR2 is SQIVND (reference sequence). The V segment lost 1 base and the J segment 5 bases; nucleotides outside the gene matches: 10. The CDR3 has 17 residues. CDR3 loop: CASSIGVAGGVGDTQYF. CDR3 nucleotides: TGTGCCAGTAGTATAGGTGTTGCGGGAGGGGTTGGAGATACGCAGTATTTT.

There are a few counts of this clone. V usage is TRBV7-9 and J usage is TRBJ1-3, with TRBD1 matching 10 bases. Per germline, CDR1 SEHNR and CDR2 FQNEAQ (reference sequence). Trimming cost V 1 base and J 4 bases; bases outside gene matches: 4. This CDR3 region has 16 residues. The CDR3 loop is CASSLVGQGTGNTIYF. The CDR3 region has the DNA TGTGCCAGCAGCTTAGTGGGACAGGGGACGGGAAACACCATATATTTT.